This TCR beta chain was obtained from a study of cytomegalovirus exposure and HLA in healthy donors. Overall study context: The 120 validation repertoires and the roughly 670 first-cohort repertoires shared a platform, a later analysis reported. General study findings and limits: The dataset shows that most TCR sequences were rare, while some public TCRs occurred in many donors. The study flagged some 180 TCR beta chains as cytomegalovirus-associated.

In the case of this clone: Its antigen is undetermined.

TCRdb's table, derived via immunoSEQ multiplex PCR, lists solely in-frame clones and lacks some. Found here are some 180,000 clones, roughly three quarters of them singletons; the top ten hold around 1.2%. Sequenced: PBMCs. The receptor's source is a woman in her thirties in good health and CMV-seronegative.

The CDR3 region is CASSSGLFGSSYEQYF. The CDR3 nucleotides read TGTGCCAGCAGCTCCGGGCTTTTTGGGAGCTCCTACGAGCAGTACTTC. V usage is TRBV7-9 and J usage is TRBJ2-7; perhaps TRBD2 as D (5 bases). Trimming took 4 bases from V and 0 from J, leaving 16 bases between them. The CDR3 runs to 16 residues. CDR1 is SEHNR and CDR2 is FQNEAQ in the germline V gene (reference sequence). The complete variable domain, with remaining parts taken from reference TRBV7-9 and TRBJ2-7, reads DTGVSQNPRHKITKRGQNVTFRCDPISEHNRLYWYRQTLGQGPEFLTYFQNEAQLEKSRLLSDRFSAERPKGSFSTLEIQRTEQGDSAMYLCASSSGLFGSSYEQYFGPGTRLTVT.